A single sample gave rise to the 9 T cell receptor beta chains below, sequenced in a study of blood T cell repertoires in COVID-19. Generated by immunoSEQ multiplex PCR, the TCRdb table keeps only in-frame clones and is missing some. Of tens of thousands of clones in the sample, 88% were seen once. Input material: peripheral blood. The receptors derive from a human donor in a cohort sampled during active COVID-19.

The rearrangement uses TRBV29-1 and TRBJ2-1; TRBD2 is a possible D gene (6 bases). The germline CDR1 and CDR2 sequences are SQVTM and ANQGSEA. This CDR3 has 13 amino acids. The V end lost 0 bases, the J end lost 6 bases, and 9 bases lay between the germline ends. The CDR3: CSVEEPSVNEQFF. The CDR3 DNA is TGCAGCGTTGAAGAGCCTAGCGTCAATGAGCAGTTCTTC.

In this sample, this clone is medium-sized (0.01 to 0.1%). The same CDR3 is also encoded by other DNA sequences in this sample. The chain recombines TRBV5-1 with TRBJ1-1; D not certain. The germline V gene encodes CDR1 SGHRS and CDR2 YFSETQ. With 1 base removed from V and 1 base from J, the gap between germline ends came to 5 bases. This CDR3 spans 13 amino acids. In DNA, the CDR3 is TGCGCCAGCAGCTTGACTGGGAACACTGAAGCTTTCTTT. Translation gives CASSLTGNTEAFF.

The CDR3 reads CASSQDRGGLRGYTF. CDR3 sequence (DNA): TGTGCCAGCAGCCAAGATCGAGGGGGTTTACGGGGCTACACCTTC. The V and J genes are TRBV14 and TRBJ1-2; TRBD1 might be the D (6 bases). Deletions cut 0 bases from V and 8 bases from J, with 16 bases between. CDR3 size: 15 residues. Germline V gene sequence: CDR1 SGHDN, CDR2 FVKESK.

This clone has only one observation. The chain is built from TRBV9 and TRBJ2-5; 8 nucleotides match TRBD1. Germline V gives CDR1 SGDLS, CDR2 YYNGEE. Trimming took 1 base from V and 5 from J; bases not matched to a gene: 7. This CDR3 is 15 amino acids long. In nucleotides, the CDR3 is TGTGCCAGCAGCGTATCGACAGGGGATGGTGAGACCCAGTACTTC. Amino acids: CASSVSTGDGETQYF.

A single count supports this clone. The chain recombines TRBV5-1 with TRBJ1-1; weak D call: TRBD1 (5 bases). Per the germline V gene, CDR1 is SGHRS and CDR2 is YFSETQ. CDR3 length: 15 amino acids. Between the trimmed V and J ends, which lost 1 base and 4 bases, there was a span of 14 bases. CDR3: CASSLSRVYGTEAFF. The CDR3, as DNA: TGCGCCAGCAGCTTGAGCAGGGTATATGGCACTGAAGCTTTCTTT.

This clone occurred once. V is TRBV4-2 and J is TRBJ1-1; no firm D call. This CDR3 contains 15 residues. Germline assignment: CDR1 LGHNA and CDR2 YNFKEQ. The V gene lost 0 bases and the J gene lost 1 base, with 9 bases spanning the gap. CDR3 amino acids: CASSQEVEENTEAFF. In DNA form, the CDR3 reads TGTGCCAGCAGCCAAGAGGTGGAGGAGAACACTGAAGCTTTCTTT.

The chain combines TRBV11-2 with TRBJ2-5; 7 bases fit TRBD1. V trimming: 5 bases; J trimming: 9 bases; junction bases outside the gene matches: 18. This CDR3 is 16 amino acids long. Germline CDR1 and CDR2: SGHAT and FQNNGV. CDR3 nucleotides: TGTGCCAGCAGCCCCAGGGGGACGGGTGGGGATGTGGCCCAGTACTTC. It translates to CASSPRGTGGDVAQYF.

The gene calls are TRBV21-1 and TRBJ2-7; the D call in the table, TRBD1, was not verified against the DNA. TRBV21-1 is a pseudogene segment. CDR3 length: 13 residues. The CDR3 is CASPGQGWDEQYF. DNA of the CDR3: TGTGCCAGCCCTGGACAGGGGTGGGACGAGCAGTACTTC.

The chain uses TRBV28 and TRBJ2-3; 8 bases match TRBD2. Unmatched junction bases numbered 2, after V lost 1 base and J lost 2 bases. The V gene's germline CDR1 is MDHEN and CDR2 SYDVKM. CDR3 length equals 15 residues. The CDR3 protein is CASSLSRGVTDTQYF. In nucleotides, the CDR3 is TGTGCCAGCAGTTTATCGCGGGGGGTCACAGATACGCAGTATTTT.